This TCR beta chain was recovered during a study of CD8 T cells in ankylosing spondylitis. The length of the CDR3 is 17 residues. With 0 bases clipped from V and 4 bases from J, the junction kept 6 bases outside the gene matches. Germline V gene sequence: CDR1 SGHRS, CDR2 YFSETQ. From the 5' RACE reads, TCRdb called clonotypes with MiXCR, one entry per CDR3 protein. The sample carries 200,000 to 250,000 distinct CDR3 sequences, roughly a tenth recorded once. This clonotype was seen many times. This receptor was obtained from a male donor with ankylosing spondylitis or in good health (not recorded which). The V gene is TRBV5-1, the J gene TRBJ2-3; 12 positions agree with TRBD2. Sequenced sample: blood, either unsorted or a sorted T cell fraction (not recorded which). The CDR3 loop is CASSLERLAGGADTQYF. CDR3 in DNA: TGCGCCAGCAGCTTGGAGCGTCTAGCGGGGGGGGCAGATACGCAGTATTTT.